Detailed here is one T cell receptor (beta chain). Its antigen is currently unknown. The data belong to a study of tumor-infiltrating lymphocytes in localized non-small cell lung cancer. Study results and caveats: Each assay used a separate piece of the same tissue.

The repertoire was sequenced with immunoSEQ multiplex PCR; TCRdb's copy has only in-frame clones and lacks some. The repertoire consists of tens of thousands of clones, with approximately 80% occurring once and the leading ten covering about 3.4%. The CDR3 runs 14 residues. The germline CDR1 and CDR2 sequences are MNHEY and SMNVEV (reference sequence). V trimming: 6 bases; J trimming: 5 bases; junction bases outside the gene matches: 8. Sequences were obtained from lung tumor tissue. This TCR came from a human donor with non-small cell lung cancer. V gene TRBV27 combines with J gene TRBJ2-7; TRBD2 matches 9 bases. CDR3 in DNA: TGTGCCAGCAGCTTTAGCGGGAGAATAAACGAGCAGTACTTC. Translated: CASSFSGRINEQYF.